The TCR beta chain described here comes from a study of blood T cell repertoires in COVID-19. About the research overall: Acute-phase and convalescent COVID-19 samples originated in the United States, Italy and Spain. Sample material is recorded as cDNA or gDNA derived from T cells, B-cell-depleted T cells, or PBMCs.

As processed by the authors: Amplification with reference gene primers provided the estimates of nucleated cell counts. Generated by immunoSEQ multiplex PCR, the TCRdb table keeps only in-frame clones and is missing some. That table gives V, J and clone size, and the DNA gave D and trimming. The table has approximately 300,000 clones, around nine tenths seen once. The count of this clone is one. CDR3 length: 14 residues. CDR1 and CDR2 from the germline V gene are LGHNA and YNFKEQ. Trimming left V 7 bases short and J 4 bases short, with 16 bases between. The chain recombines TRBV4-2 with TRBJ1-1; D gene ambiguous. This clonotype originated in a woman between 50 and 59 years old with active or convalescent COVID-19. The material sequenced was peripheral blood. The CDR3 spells CASNTRDPSTEAFF. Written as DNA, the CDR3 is TGTGCCAGCAACACTAGAGACCCGAGCACTGAAGCTTTCTTT.